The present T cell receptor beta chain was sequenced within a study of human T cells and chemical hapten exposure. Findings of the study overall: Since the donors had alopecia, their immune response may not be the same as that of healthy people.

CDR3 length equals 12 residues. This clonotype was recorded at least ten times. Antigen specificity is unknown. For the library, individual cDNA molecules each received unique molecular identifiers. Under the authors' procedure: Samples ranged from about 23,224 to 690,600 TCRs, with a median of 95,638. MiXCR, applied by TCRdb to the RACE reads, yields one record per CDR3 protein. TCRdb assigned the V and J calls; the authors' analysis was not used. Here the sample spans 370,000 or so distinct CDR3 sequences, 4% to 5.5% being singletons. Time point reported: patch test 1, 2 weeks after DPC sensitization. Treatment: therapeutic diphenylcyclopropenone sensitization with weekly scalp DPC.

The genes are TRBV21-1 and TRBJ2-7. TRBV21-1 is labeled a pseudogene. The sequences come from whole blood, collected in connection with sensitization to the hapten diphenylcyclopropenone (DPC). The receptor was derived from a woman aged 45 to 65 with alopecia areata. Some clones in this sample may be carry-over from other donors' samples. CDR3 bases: TGTGCCAGCAGCAAAGCATTCGGGGTTCAGTACTTC. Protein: CASSKAFGVQYF.